Presented here are 4 T cell receptor beta chains from one specimen sequenced in a study of cytomegalovirus exposure and HLA in healthy donors. Primers included in the PCR were 60 Vbeta and 13 Jbeta primers. Clones were read by immunoSEQ multiplex PCR, and TCRdb kept only the in-frame ones, dropping some. This table holds about 40,000 clones. The specimen was PBMCs. The receptor source for this set is a man in his forties or fifties in good health and CMV-seropositive.

Worth noting for this clone: Within the sample, other DNA sequences also encode this same CDR3. The chain has TRBV30 and TRBJ2-7; D not resolved. CDR3 length: 11 amino acids. Germline V gene sequence: CDR1 GTSNPN, CDR2 SVGIG (reference sequence). V was trimmed by 2 bases and J by 3 bases, leaving 5 bases between them. The CDR3, as DNA: TGTGCCTGGAGTTCGGGCTACGAGCAGTACTTC. Translating it yields CAWSSGYEQYF.

The chain links TRBV28 to TRBJ1-1; D is uncertain. The CDR3 is made up of 15 amino acids. Looked up from germline, CDR1 is MDHEN and CDR2 is SYDVKM. Trimming removed 5 bases from V and 3 bases from J, with 16 bases in between. The CDR3: CASSRGSSRHTEAFF. CDR3 nucleotide sequence: TGTGCCAGCAGTAGAGGGTCTAGCAGACACACTGAAGCTTTCTTT.

The gene calls are TRBV6-9 and TRBJ1-1; maybe TRBD1 (6 bases). CDR1 MNHGY and CDR2 SVAAGI come from the germline V gene. V lost 5 bases and J 10 bases, leaving 14 bases between the germline ends. This CDR3 is 12 amino acids long. This CDR3 is CASSRQEPGAFF. The CDR3, as DNA: TGTGCCAGCAGTCGACAGGAGCCGGGAGCTTTCTTT.

CDR3 nucleotides: TGCGCCAGCAGCGGGCCCCGGACAGGGTTGAACACCATATATTTT. Translating gives CASSGPRTGLNTIYF. V gene TRBV5-1 combines with J gene TRBJ1-3; 8 positions match TRBD1. The trim removed 4 bases at V and 7 bases at J, leaving 10 bases unmatched. The CDR3 totals 15 residues. Germline-derived CDR1 and CDR2 are SGHRS and YFSETQ.